This T cell receptor beta chain comes out of a study of T-cell memory formation after mild COVID-19. In the study overall: There were largely donor-specific TCR clusters.

Concerning this clonotype: What it recognizes is unknown.

Study outcomes and limitations: While clones contracting from day 15 to 85 were balanced between CD4 and CD8, later expanders leaned CD4+.

The ends were cut back, 4 bases at V and 4 bases at J, with 11 bases in the middle. Germline CDR1 SGHRS, CDR2 YFSETQ. CDR3 length: 14 amino acids. In TCRdb, the 5' RACE reads were re-called with MiXCR into one record per CDR3 protein. The sample has around 450,000 distinct CDR3 sequences; 20% to 25% are singletons. This receptor was identified in an adult woman who had mild COVID-19 (a few samples of this study predate the infection). Cell type and time point are not known. This rearrangement joins TRBV5-1 to TRBJ2-2; possible D gene TRBD2, 5 bases. Sequenced material: PBMCs or a T cell subset sorted from them (not recorded which). CDR3 loop: CASSPGRGTGELFF. In DNA, the CDR3 is TGCGCCAGCAGCCCCGGTCGGGGCACCGGGGAGCTGTTTTTT.